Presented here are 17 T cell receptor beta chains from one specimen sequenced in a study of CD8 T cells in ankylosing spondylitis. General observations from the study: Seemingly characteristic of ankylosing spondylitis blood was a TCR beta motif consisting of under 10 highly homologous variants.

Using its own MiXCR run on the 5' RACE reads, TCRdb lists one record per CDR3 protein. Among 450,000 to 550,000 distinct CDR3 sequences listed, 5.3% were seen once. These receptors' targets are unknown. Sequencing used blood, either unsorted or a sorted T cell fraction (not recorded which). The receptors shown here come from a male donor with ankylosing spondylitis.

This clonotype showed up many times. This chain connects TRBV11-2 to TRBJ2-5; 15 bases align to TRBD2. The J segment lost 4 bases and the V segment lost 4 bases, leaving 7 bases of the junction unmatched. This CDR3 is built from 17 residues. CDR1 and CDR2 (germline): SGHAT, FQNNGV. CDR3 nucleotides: TGTGCCAGCAGCTCCCTGGGACTAGCGGGGGGTAGAGAGACCCAGTACTTC. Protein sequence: CASSSLGLAGGRETQYF.

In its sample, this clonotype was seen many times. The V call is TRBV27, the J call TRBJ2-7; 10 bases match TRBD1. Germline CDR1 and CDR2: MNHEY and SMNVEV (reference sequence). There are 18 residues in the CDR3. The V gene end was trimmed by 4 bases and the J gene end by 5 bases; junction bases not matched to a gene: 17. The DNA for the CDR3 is TGTGCCAGCAGTTCTCTTCTGGGACAGGGGCCTCGTCTCAACGAGCAGTACTTC. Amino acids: CASSSLLGQGPRLNEQYF.

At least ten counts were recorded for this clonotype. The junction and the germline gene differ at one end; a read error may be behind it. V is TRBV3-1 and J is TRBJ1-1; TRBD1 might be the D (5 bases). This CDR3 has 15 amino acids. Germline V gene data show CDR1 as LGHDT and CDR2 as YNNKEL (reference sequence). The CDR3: CASSQAGRGPTEAFF. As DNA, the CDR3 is TGTGCCAGCAGTCAAGCGGGGCGGGGTCCCACTGAAGCTTTCTTT.

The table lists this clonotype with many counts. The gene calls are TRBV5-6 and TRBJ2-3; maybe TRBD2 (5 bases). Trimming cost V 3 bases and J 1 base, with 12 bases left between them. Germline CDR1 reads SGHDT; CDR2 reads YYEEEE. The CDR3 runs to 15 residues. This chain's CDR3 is CASSSPGLGTDTQYF. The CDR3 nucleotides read TGTGCCAGCAGCTCCCCGGGGTTGGGCACAGATACGCAGTATTTT.

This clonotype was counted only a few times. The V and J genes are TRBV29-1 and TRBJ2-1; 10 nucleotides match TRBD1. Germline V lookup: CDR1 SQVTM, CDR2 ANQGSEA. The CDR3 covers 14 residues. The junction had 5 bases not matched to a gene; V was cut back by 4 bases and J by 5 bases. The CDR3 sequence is CSVAGTGENNEQFF. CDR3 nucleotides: TGCAGCGTTGCCGGGACAGGGGAAAACAATGAGCAGTTCTTC.

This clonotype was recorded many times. CDR3 residues: CASNRHREQYF. The CDR3 nucleotides read TGTGCCAGCAATCGTCACAGGGAGCAGTACTTC. The chain recombines TRBV2 with TRBJ2-7, with a weak D call TRBD1 (5 bases). The CDR3 totals 11 residues. The ends were cut back, 7 bases at V and 7 bases at J, with 11 bases in the middle. CDR1 is SNHLY and CDR2 is FYNNEI in the germline V gene.

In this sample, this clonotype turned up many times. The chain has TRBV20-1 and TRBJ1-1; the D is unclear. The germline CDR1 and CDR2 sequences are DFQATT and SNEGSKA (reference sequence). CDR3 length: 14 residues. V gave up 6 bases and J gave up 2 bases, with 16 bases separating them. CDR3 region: CSARTFIRNTEAFF. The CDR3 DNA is TGCAGTGCCAGAACCTTTATTCGTAACACTGAAGCTTTCTTT.

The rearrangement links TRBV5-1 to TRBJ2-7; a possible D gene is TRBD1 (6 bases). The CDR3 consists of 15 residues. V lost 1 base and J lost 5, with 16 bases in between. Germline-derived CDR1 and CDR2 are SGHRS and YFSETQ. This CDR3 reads CASSLFGQGTHEQYF. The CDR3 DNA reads TGCGCCAGCAGCTTGTTTGGCCAGGGGACCCACGAGCAGTACTTC.

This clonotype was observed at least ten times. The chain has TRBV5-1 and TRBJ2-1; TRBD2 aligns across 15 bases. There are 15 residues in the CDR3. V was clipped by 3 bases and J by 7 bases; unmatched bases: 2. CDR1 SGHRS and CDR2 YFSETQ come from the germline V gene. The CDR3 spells CASSWTSGGDNEQFF. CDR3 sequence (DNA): TGCGCCAGCAGCTGGACTAGCGGGGGGGATAATGAGCAGTTCTTC.

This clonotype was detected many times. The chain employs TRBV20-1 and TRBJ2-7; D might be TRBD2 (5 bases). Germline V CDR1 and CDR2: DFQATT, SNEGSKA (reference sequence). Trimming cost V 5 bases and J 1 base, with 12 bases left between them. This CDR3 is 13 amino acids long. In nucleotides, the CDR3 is TGCAGTGCTCCGCTGCCGGGGTCCTACGAGCAGTACTTC. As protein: CSAPLPGSYEQYF.

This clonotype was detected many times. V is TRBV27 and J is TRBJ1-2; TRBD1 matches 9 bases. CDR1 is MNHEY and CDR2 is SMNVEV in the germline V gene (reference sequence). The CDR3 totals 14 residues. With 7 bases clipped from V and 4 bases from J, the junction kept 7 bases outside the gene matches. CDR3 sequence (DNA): TGTGCCAGCAAGTCGACAGGGGGTGGCTATGGCTACACCTTC. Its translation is CASKSTGGGYGYTF.

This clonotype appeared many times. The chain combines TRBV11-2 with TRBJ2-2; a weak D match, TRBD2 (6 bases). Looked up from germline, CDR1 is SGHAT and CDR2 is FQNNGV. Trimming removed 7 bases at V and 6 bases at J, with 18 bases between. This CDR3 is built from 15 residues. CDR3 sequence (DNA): TGTGCCAGCACCTCCCCCAGCGGAGGGGCCGGGGAGCTGTTTTTT. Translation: CASTSPSGGAGELFF. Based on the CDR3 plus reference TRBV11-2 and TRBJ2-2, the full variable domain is EAGVAQSPRYKIIEKRQSVAFWCNPISGHATLYWYQQILGQGPKLLIQFQNNGVVDDSQLPKDRFSAERLKGVDSTLKIQPAKLEDSAVYLCASTSPSGGAGELFFGEGSRLTVL.

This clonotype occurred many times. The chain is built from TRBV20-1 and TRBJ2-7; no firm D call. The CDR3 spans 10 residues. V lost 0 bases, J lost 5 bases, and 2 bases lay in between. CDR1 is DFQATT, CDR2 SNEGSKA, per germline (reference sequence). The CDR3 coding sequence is TGCAGTGCTAGAGAGAACGAGCAGTACTTC. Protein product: CSARENEQYF.

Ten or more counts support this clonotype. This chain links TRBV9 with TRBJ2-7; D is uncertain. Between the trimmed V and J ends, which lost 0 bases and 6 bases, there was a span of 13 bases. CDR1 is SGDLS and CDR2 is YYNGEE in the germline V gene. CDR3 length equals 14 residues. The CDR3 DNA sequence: TGTGCCAGCAGCGTAGATATGTCCGGCGGCGAGCAGTACTTC. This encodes CASSVDMSGGEQYF.

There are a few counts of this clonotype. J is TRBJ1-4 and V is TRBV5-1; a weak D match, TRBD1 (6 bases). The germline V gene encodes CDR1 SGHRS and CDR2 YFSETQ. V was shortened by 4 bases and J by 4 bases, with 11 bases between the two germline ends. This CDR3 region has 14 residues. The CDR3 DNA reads TGCGCCAGCAGCCCGGACAGACGTAATGAAAAACTGTTTTTT. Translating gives CASSPDRRNEKLFF.

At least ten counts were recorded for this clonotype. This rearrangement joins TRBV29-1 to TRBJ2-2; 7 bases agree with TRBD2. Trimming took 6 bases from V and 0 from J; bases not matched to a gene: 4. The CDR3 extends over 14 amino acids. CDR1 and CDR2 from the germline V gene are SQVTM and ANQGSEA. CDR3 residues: CSVREWANTGELFF. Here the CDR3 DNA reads TGCAGCGTGCGGGAGTGGGCGAACACCGGGGAGCTGTTTTTT.

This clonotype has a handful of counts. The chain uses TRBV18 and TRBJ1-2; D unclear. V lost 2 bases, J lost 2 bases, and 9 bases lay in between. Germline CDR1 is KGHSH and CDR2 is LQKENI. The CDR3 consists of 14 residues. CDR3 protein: CASSPSRQNYGYTF. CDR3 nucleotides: TGTGCCAGCTCACCAAGTAGGCAGAACTATGGCTACACCTTC.